This T cell receptor (beta chain) was captured by sequencing in a study of shared clonotypes between healthy human individuals. Sequenced by immunoSEQ multiplex PCR; TCRdb stores in-frame clones only, minus some. The repertoire holds around 2.5 million clones, with under 95% as singletons. The CDR3 totals 18 residues. Germline values: CDR1 ENHRY, CDR2 SYGVKD. V lost 3 bases, J lost 2 bases, and 12 bases stayed unmatched. This chain links TRBV10-3 with TRBJ2-2; 7 bases agree with TRBD1. This receptor was identified in a man aged 18 to 30 in good health. Some clones in this sample may be carry-over from other donors' samples. Sequenced input: naive CD4+ T cells from PBMCs. Subset specified: CD45RA+ positively selected. This chain's CDR3 is CAISDPDRVDVNTGELFF. In DNA form, the CDR3 reads TGTGCCATCAGTGACCCCGACAGGGTTGATGTTAACACCGGGGAGCTGTTTTTT.